Listed below are T cell receptor beta chains from one sample, sequenced in a study of shared clonotypes between healthy human individuals. Produced via immunoSEQ multiplex PCR; TCRdb's table is partial and in-frame only. The data contain around 510,000 clones, approximately 95% of them seen just once; the ten biggest clones take up 0.055% to 0.075%. The source material was naive CD4+ T cells sorted from blood. These receptors all stem from a woman aged 25 to 39 in good health. Each CDR3 is given with its conserved first and last residue. The D gene is left open where the match is weak. Clone size is given for some rows only: seen once, a few or many times, or a class if the clone is expanded.

>-|TRBV29-1|TRBD2|TRBJ2-3
CSAQKRLASDTQYF
TGCAGCGCCCAAAAGAGACTAGCGTCAGATACGCAGTATTTT
>-|TRBV19|-|TRBJ2-3
CASSQDRTDTQYF
TGTGCCAGTAGCCAAGACAGGACAGATACGCAGTATTTT
>-|TRBV7-9|-|TRBJ1-2
CASSPSGGGYGYTF
TGTGCCAGCAGCCCTAGCGGGGGTGGATATGGCTACACCTTC
>-|TRBV28|-|TRBJ2-7
CASTAGTSSYEQYF
TGTGCCAGCACAGCAGGGACATCCTCCTACGAGCAGTACTTC
>few|TRBV5-1|TRBD1|TRBJ1-4
CASSFGTANEKLFF
TGCGCCAGCAGCTTCGGGACAGCTAATGAAAAACTGTTTTTT
>-|TRBV5-4|TRBD2|TRBJ2-7
CASSYGTSGSVQYEQYF
TGTGCCAGCAGCTATGGGACTAGCGGGAGTGTTCAGTACGAGCAGTACTTC
>-|TRBV2|TRBD1|TRBJ1-4
CAGVTGVDEKLFF
TGTGCCGGGGTGACAGGGGTTGATGAAAAACTGTTTTTT
>once|TRBV28|-|TRBJ2-7
CASMGPVQGTIYEQYF
TGTGCCAGCATGGGCCCCGTCCAGGGGACAATCTACGAGCAGTACTTC
>-|TRBV28|-|TRBJ2-3
CASKGLASPLDTQYF
TGTGCCAGCAAGGGTCTTGCTAGCCCGTTGGATACGCAGTATTTT
>-|TRBV6-5|TRBD1|TRBJ2-7
CASSYSWTGSYEQYF
TGTGCCAGCAGTTACTCCTGGACAGGGTCCTACGAGCAGTACTTC
>once|TRBV18|-|TRBJ1-1
CASSPSYSDTEAFF
TGTGCCAGCTCACCCAGTTATAGTGACACTGAAGCTTTCTTT
>-|TRBV5-1|-|TRBJ2-7
CASSLGAYEQYF
TGCGCCAGCAGCTTGGGGGCCTACGAGCAGTACTTC
>-|TRBV5-1|TRBD1|TRBJ1-4
CASRGTGGSHEKLFF
TGCGCCAGCAGAGGGACAGGGGGGTCACATGAAAAACTGTTTTTT
>-|TRBV6-5|-|TRBJ1-2
CASSYGPGDGYGYTF
TGTGCCAGCAGTTACGGGCCAGGGGATGGCTATGGCTACACCTTC
>-|TRBV11-2|-|TRBJ1-2
CASSLESVSYGYTF
TGTGCCAGCAGCTTAGAGTCAGTGAGCTATGGCTACACCTTC